This TCR beta chain was observed in a study of blood T cell repertoires in COVID-19. Across the study: COVID-19 samples collected from the United States, Italy and Spain covered acute and convalescent phases. T cells, B-cell-depleted T cells, or PBMCs supplied cDNA or gDNA.

As processed by the authors: Amplification of reference gene primers was used by the study to estimate nucleated cell counts. The protocol was immunoSEQ multiplex PCR, while the TCRdb copy is restricted to in-frame clones and leaves out a portion. Clone size and V and J calls were adopted from that table, with D and trimming inferred from the DNA. The repertoire holds about 200,000 clones, about 85% seen once, with around 1% in the top ten. The V and J ends lost 1 base and 0 bases, in that order; junction bases with no gene match: 5. The CDR3 totals 17 residues. The V gene's germline CDR1 is LGHDT and CDR2 YNNKEL (reference sequence). One Seattle source followed patients from active infection through their disease course.

The TCR was taken from a man in his sixties with COVID-19, enrolled during active disease. Sequenced input: peripheral blood. The chain employs TRBV3-1 (or the pseudogene TRBV3-2) and TRBJ1-4; 7 bases align to TRBD1. The CDR3 DNA is TGTGCCAGCAGCCAAGGGACAGGTTTTGCAACTAATGAAAAACTGTTTTTT. This translates into CASSQGTGFATNEKLFF.